Reported below is one T cell receptor beta chain. Its antigen remains unknown. Hyperthyroidism in the patients, aged 18 to 65, was newly diagnosed and under 2 months in duration. RNA transcripts gave rise to amplified TCR beta CDR3 regions. A first-round RT-PCR of the TCR CDR3 used the HTBI primer set. MiXCR, run by TCRdb on the multiplex PCR reads, gives a single entry per CDR3 protein. The profile covers about 580,000 distinct CDR3 sequences, with under 60% appearing a single time and about 7.8% taken by the ten largest. The source of the sample is a study of T cells in Graves' hyperthyroidism and ophthalmopathy. The study, taken as a whole, reports: Before onset, by a median of about seven months, the model predicted ophthalmopathy.

CDR3 length: 15 residues. Deletions cut 0 bases from V and 9 bases from J, with 18 bases between. The V gene's germline CDR1 is SGHRS and CDR2 YFSETQ. The TCR sequence derives from a woman aged 18-30 years with Graves' hyperthyroidism. The chain uses TRBV5-1 and TRBJ2-5; D ambiguous. Source material: peripheral blood or thyroid tissue (not recorded which). The DNA for the CDR3 is TGCGCCAGCAGCTTGGCCGGGTCGGTAGAACAGCCCCAGTACTTC. This translates into CASSLAGSVEQPQYF.